The clone carrying this T cell receptor beta chain has more than one count but fewer than ten. It was with 60 Vbeta and 13 Jbeta primers that the PCR ran. Only in-frame clones appear in the TCRdb table, and some are missing; sequencing was by immunoSEQ multiplex PCR. The sample has around 90,000 clones; under 75% are singletons. The data belong to a study of cytomegalovirus exposure and HLA in healthy donors. The CDR3 runs 15 residues. Losses at the gene ends were 3 bases for V and 1 base for J; bases not matched to a gene: 5. From germline, CDR1 is KGHSH and CDR2 LQKENI. The sample was PBMCs. The sequence was obtained from a human donor in good health. The V gene is TRBV18, the J gene TRBJ1-2; TRBD1 matches 7 bases. CDR3 in DNA: TGTGCCAGCTCACCTTCGGGACAGCTTAACTATGGCTACACCTTC. Translation gives CASSPSGQLNYGYTF.